This T cell receptor (beta chain) was retrieved from a study of blood T cell repertoires in COVID-19. Study in general: COVID-19 samples from acute and convalescent phases originated in the United States, Italy and Spain.

Methods used by the authors: Reference gene primer amplification gave nucleated cell count estimates. Assay used: immunoSEQ multiplex PCR; TCRdb lists only in-frame clones, some missing. The D gene and trimming were derived from the DNA, and the V and J assignments and clone size from that table. The repertoire includes some 180,000 clones, 75% to 80% of them detected once, and around 8.9% sits in the top ten. Germline V gives CDR1 KGHSH, CDR2 LQKENI. CDR3 length: 18 residues. Trimming removed 2 bases from V and 9 bases from J; junction bases left unmatched: 19. This sequence joins TRBV18 and TRBJ2-5, with TRBD2 matching over 9 bases. Sequenced sample: peripheral blood. The receptor was isolated from a woman aged 50 to 60 with active or convalescent COVID-19. CDR3 sequence reads: CASSPLASGNNMGESQYF. DNA for the CDR3: TGTGCCAGCTCACCATTGGCTAGCGGGAACAATATGGGGGAGTCCCAGTACTTC.